This TCR beta chain came from a study of CD8+ T cells in alopecia areata. V lost 0 bases and J lost 5, with 16 bases in between. CDR1 SQVTM and CDR2 ANQGSEA come from the germline V gene. The length of the CDR3 is 15 residues. Sequencing templates came from extracted RNA that was reverse transcribed into cDNA. Repertoires were generated with immunoSEQ multiplex PCR, while TCRdb's copy carries only in-frame clones and drops some. Altogether 180,000 or so clones are present, approximately 65% being singletons, with the ten largest covering approximately 10%. The TCR originated in a human donor with alopecia areata. The chain links TRBV29-1 to TRBJ1-1; the D gene is possibly TRBD1 (5 bases). The sample consisted of CD8+ T cells sorted from blood, taken at week 0. This CDR3 reads CSVEDDGGMWTEAFF. The CDR3 bases are TGCAGCGTTGAAGATGATGGGGGGATGTGGACTGAAGCTTTCTTT.